Below, 17 T cell receptor beta chains from the same sample are listed, as sequenced in a study of tissue T cells after allogeneic stem cell transplantation. The protocol was immunoSEQ multiplex PCR, while the TCRdb copy is restricted to in-frame clones and leaves out a portion. The sample holds 800 or so clones, roughly two thirds seen once. This specimen consisted of liver tissue, obtained at autopsy. The source of these receptors is a male patient aged 60 or over with steroid-refractory graft-versus-host disease after an allogeneic stem cell transplant. The graft donor may be the source of some T cells.

The chain combines TRBV11-2 with TRBJ2-2, with TRBD1 as a possible D gene (5 bases). Germline V gene data show CDR1 as SGHAT and CDR2 as FQNNGV. This CDR3 is built from 15 residues. The V end lost 5 bases, the J end lost 4 bases, and 14 bases lay between the germline ends. CDR3 protein: CASSPRVTSTGELFF. DNA for the CDR3: TGTGCCAGCAGCCCCAGGGTAACGAGCACCGGGGAGCTGTTTTTT. Complete variable domain (other parts from reference TRBV11-2 and TRBJ2-2): EAGVAQSPRYKIIEKRQSVAFWCNPISGHATLYWYQQILGQGPKLLIQFQNNGVVDDSQLPKDRFSAERLKGVDSTLKIQPAKLEDSAVYLCASSPRVTSTGELFFGEGSRLTVL.

In regard to this clone: The germline gene is not matched at one end of the junction; a read error may be the cause. The chain links TRBV4-2 to TRBJ2-1; 9 bases match TRBD2. The CDR3 covers 16 residues. Germline V gives CDR1 LGHNA, CDR2 YNFKEQ. The CDR3: CASNQDPSGAYNEQFF. DNA for the CDR3: TGTGCCAGCAACCAAGACCCTAGCGGGGCCTACAATGAGCAGTTCTTC.

This sequence joins TRBV5-4 and TRBJ2-3, with D perhaps being TRBD1 or TRBD2 (5 bases each). This CDR3 has 11 residues. Germline V gives CDR1 SGHNT, CDR2 YYREEE (reference sequence). Trimming took 9 bases from V and 7 from J, leaving 12 bases between them. The DNA of the CDR3 is TGTGCCACTGGGGGTGTTAATACGCAGTATTTT. It yields the protein CATGGVNTQYF. Supplemented by reference TRBV5-4 and TRBJ2-3, the full variable domain reads ETGVTQSPTHLIKTRGQQVTLRCSSQSGHNTVSWYQQALGQGPQFIFQYYREEENGRGNFPPRFSGLQFPNYSSELNVNALELDDSALYLCATGGVNTQYFGPGTRLTVL.

The chain carries TRBV5-4 and TRBJ2-5, with D tentatively TRBD1 (8 bases). The CDR3 runs 15 residues. Germline-derived CDR1 and CDR2 are SGHNT and YYREEE (reference sequence). Trimming took off 5 bases at V and 3 bases at J, with 17 bases between the two ends. The CDR3 reads CASRGGQGGEETQYF. The CDR3, as DNA: TGTGCCAGCAGGGGAGGACAGGGAGGGGAAGAGACCCAGTACTTC.

This clone was counted between two and nine times. The CDR3 reads CASSERRTGTEAFF. CDR3 nucleotides: TGTGCCAGCAGTGAACGACGGACGGGCACTGAAGCTTTCTTT. The J gene is TRBJ1-1, the V gene TRBV2; D gene unclear. Germline-derived CDR1 and CDR2 are SNHLY and FYNNEI. V lost 2 bases and J 4 bases, leaving 11 bases between the germline ends. There are 14 residues in the CDR3.

With regard to this clone: This CDR3 is also generated by other DNA sequences in the sample. The gene calls are TRBV15 and TRBJ2-2; TRBD1 is a possible D gene (5 bases). V was trimmed by 1 base and J by 5 bases, leaving 5 bases between them. This CDR3 has 13 amino acids. Looked up from germline, CDR1 is LNHNV and CDR2 is YYDKDF (reference sequence). In DNA form, the CDR3 reads TGTGCCACCAGCAGAGCAGGGACCGGGGAGCTGTTTTTT. This translates into CATSRAGTGELFF.

This rearrangement joins TRBV7-9 to TRBJ1-4; D gene uncertain. The germline V gene has CDR1 SEHNR and CDR2 FQNEAQ (reference sequence). The CDR3 length is 14 residues. V was pared by 2 bases and J by 14 bases, with 18 bases between. Here the CDR3 DNA reads TGTGCCAGCAGCTTACCGCCGCGGCACCGAGAGCTGTTTTTT. Its translation: CASSLPPRHRELFF.

By share, this clone ranks as large. The junction differs from germline at one of its ends, possibly a read error. The J gene is TRBJ2-5, the V gene TRBV5-6, with 8 bases lining up with TRBD2. CDR3 length: 15 amino acids. Germline V gene data show CDR1 as SGHDT and CDR2 as YYEEEE. The CDR3 protein is CARSLVAGGGETQYF. The CDR3 nucleotides read TGTGCCCGCAGCTTGGTGGCCGGGGGGGGAGAGACCCAGTACTTC.

The sample holds one count of this clone. This chain joins TRBV7-2 and TRBJ2-1; D ambiguous. CDR3 length: 15 residues. Trimming pared 2 bases from V and 0 bases from J, leaving 8 bases between. Germline V gives CDR1 SGHTA, CDR2 FQGNSA. The CDR3 loop is CASSLLQLSYNEQFF. The CDR3 nucleotides read TGTGCCAGCAGCTTATTGCAGCTCTCCTACAATGAGCAGTTCTTC. The full variable domain, its missing parts supplied by reference TRBV7-2 and TRBJ2-1, is GAGVSQSPSNKVTEKGKDVELRCDPISGHTALYWYRQSLGQGLEFLIYFQGNSAPDKSGLPSDRFSAERTGGSVSTLTIQRTQQEDSAVYLCASSLLQLSYNEQFFGPGTRLTVL.

This chain connects TRBV4-1 to TRBJ1-2; 9 bases fit TRBD1. The CDR3 is 12 amino acids. V lost 5 bases to trimming and J lost 14 bases; unmatched junction nucleotides: 9. Germline-derived CDR1 and CDR2 are MGHRA and YSYEKL. The CDR3 DNA reads TGCGCCAGCAGCGGGGACAGGGTCCCTCATACCTTC. Translated: CASSGDRVPHTF.

CDR3 bases: TGCGCCAGCAGCCAAGATGGGGTTTCGTACGGGACAGGAGAGAACGTACGGGAACTGTTTTTT. This encodes CASSQDGVSYGTGENVRELFF. V and J are TRBV4-1 and TRBJ1-4; 8 positions agree with TRBD1. This CDR3 has 21 amino acids. V trimming: 0 bases; J trimming: 12 bases; junction bases outside the gene matches: 27. In germline, CDR1 is MGHRA, CDR2 YSYEKL.

This chain joins TRBV9 and TRBJ1-1; perhaps TRBD1 as D (5 bases). The germline V gene encodes CDR1 SGDLS and CDR2 YYNGEE. Trimming removed 4 bases from V and 1 base from J, with 14 bases in between. The CDR3 covers 15 residues. The CDR3 here is CASSPRGSANTEAFF. The DNA of the CDR3 is TGTGCCAGCAGCCCGAGGGGCTCAGCGAACACTGAAGCTTTCTTT.

The chain couples TRBV10-3 to TRBJ1-5; D unclear. Between the trimmed V and J ends, which lost 3 bases and 9 bases, there was a span of 9 bases. Germline V gene sequence: CDR1 ENHRY, CDR2 SYGVKD. The CDR3 extends over 12 amino acids. The CDR3 here is CAISDPQGPQHF. CDR3 nucleotide sequence: TGTGCCATCAGTGATCCTCAAGGGCCCCAGCATTTT.

This sequence joins TRBV4-1 and TRBJ2-2, with D perhaps matching TRBD2 (6 bases). From germline, CDR1 is MGHRA and CDR2 YSYEKL. V dropped 0 bases and J dropped 0 bases, with 8 bases sitting between them. This CDR3 is built from 16 residues. The CDR3 sequence: CASSQEGGANTGELFF. Written as DNA, the CDR3 is TGCGCCAGCAGCCAAGAAGGAGGGGCGAACACCGGGGAGCTGTTTTTT.

This CDR3 is CASSLGKQGDHGNTIYF. The DNA for the CDR3 is TGTGCCAGCAGCTTAGGGAAACAGGGTGATCATGGAAACACCATATATTTT. V and J are TRBV7-9 and TRBJ1-3; maybe TRBD1 (6 bases). The germline gives CDR1 SEHNR, CDR2 FQNEAQ (reference sequence). V lost 1 base to trimming and J lost 3 bases, with 16 bases between them. The CDR3 runs to 17 residues.

The chain links TRBV29-1 to TRBJ2-7; a possible D gene is TRBD2 (6 bases). The germline CDR1 and CDR2 sequences are SQVTM and ANQGSEA. The V end lost 4 bases, the J end lost 3 bases, and 16 bases lay between the germline ends. The CDR3 is made up of 14 amino acids. The CDR3 sequence: CSVGGTGLGYEQYF. In nucleotides, the CDR3 is TGCAGCGTTGGGGGGACGGGACTTGGCTACGAGCAGTACTTC.

This clone is labeled as large. This chain joins TRBV7-2 and TRBJ2-2, with 10 bases that match TRBD1. V dropped 5 bases and J dropped 6; count of bases not matched to a gene: 6. Germline CDR1 is SGHTA and CDR2 is FQGNSA. The CDR3 runs to 15 residues. CDR3 sequence: CASSAGTGVSGELFF. CDR3 DNA: TGTGCCAGCAGCGCCGGGACAGGGGTCTCCGGGGAGCTGTTTTTT.